This T cell receptor beta chain was found in a study of T cells after yellow fever vaccination. The CDR3 spans 13 residues. Per the germline V gene, CDR1 is LNHDA and CDR2 is SQIVND (reference sequence). V was clipped by 9 bases and J by 12 bases, with 21 bases between them. TCRdb re-called the 5' RACE reads through MiXCR, storing one row per CDR3 protein. The table has 500,000 to 650,000 distinct CDR3 sequences, about 12% seen once; the top ten hold 14% to 15%. The chain is built from TRBV19 and TRBJ2-4; perhaps TRBD1 as D (5 bases). The sequence derives from a man between 25 and 39 years old who received the YFV17D yellow fever vaccine. The sample consisted of PBMCs, taken on the day of the yellow fever booster vaccination. The chain's CDR3 is CASDNLDWGYQYF. DNA for the CDR3: TGTGCCAGCGATAACCTCGATTGGGGCTATCAGTACTTC.